The sequence of this TCR beta chain was determined in a study of T cell repertoires in cytomegalovirus infection. In the study overall: CMV infection and matching HLA type were both indicated by public TCR beta signatures. Study-level findings and limits: HLA-C-restricted CMV-specific TCR beta clonotypes prevailed in the ex vivo response. The cumulative frequency of public TCR beta families distinguished individuals who carried CMV together with the relevant HLA.

The CDR3 has 15 residues. V was cut by 1 base and J by 7 bases, with 13 bases left in between. Germline V gene sequence: CDR1 MGHRA, CDR2 YSYEKL. Of note for this clonotype: The antigen is not known.

TCRdb ran MiXCR on the reads and lists one entry per CDR3 protein. The sample lists about 330,000 distinct CDR3 sequences, more than 8% seen once, with roughly 4.5% in the top ten. This sequence joins TRBV4-1 and TRBJ1-4; possibly TRBD1 for D (5 bases). The sequencing input was PBMCs. The TCR originated in a human donor in good health (CMV status not recorded). Some clones in this sample may be carry-over from other donors' samples. The chain's CDR3 is CASSQVRGTGEKLFF. The CDR3 DNA reads as TGCGCCAGCAGCCAAGTGAGGGGAACGGGTGAAAAACTGTTTTTT.